This is a list of T cell receptor beta chains from one sample in a study of regulatory T cells in long-lasting Graves disease. Using its own MiXCR run on the multiplex PCR reads, TCRdb lists one record per CDR3 protein. The repertoire holds hundreds of thousands of distinct CDR3 sequences, with approximately 15% as singletons. These data were also filed under a second study, of T cells in Graves' hyperthyroidism and ophthalmopathy.

The sample was peripheral blood mononuclear cells (PBMCs), taken at new diagnosis, from a patient treated with antithyroid drugs. The receptors stem from a woman aged 25 to 39 with Graves disease. CDR3s include the opening cysteine and the closing phenylalanine or tryptophan. The order of the fields is J gene, D gene, clone size, V gene, CDR3 DNA, CDR3 protein. The D gene is left open where the match is weak. Expanded clones get a size class; other rows say once, few or many, or leave the size out.

>TRBJ2-1|-|many|TRBV28
TGTGCCAGCAGTTTTTCGGCTAGCGTAGTTAATGAGCAGTTCTTC
CASSFSASVVNEQFF
>TRBJ2-2|-|-|TRBV27
TGTGCCAGCACACACGCGAACACCGGGGAGCTGTTTTTT
CASTHANTGELFF
>TRBJ2-7|-|many|TRBV7-2
TGTGCCAGCAGCGTTAGCCCGGGCGAGCAGTACTTC
CASSVSPGEQYF
>TRBJ2-1|TRBD1|many|TRBV10-3
TGTGCCATCAGCCTCGGGACAGGGGTTTTCGATGAGCAGTTCTTC
CAISLGTGVFDEQFF
>TRBJ2-2|-|-|TRBV5-6
TGTGCCAGCAGCTTGCTTTCGGGGATTACCGGGGAGCTGTTTTTT
CASSLLSGITGELFF
>TRBJ2-5|-|few|TRBV6-2/TRBV6-3
TGTGCCAGCAGTTATGAGGGAAGGGAGACCCAGTACTTC
CASSYEGRETQYF
>TRBJ2-5|TRBD2|-|TRBV7-3
TGTGCCAGCAGCGTTAGCGGGGCTGGGACCCAGTACTTC
CASSVSGAGTQYF
>TRBJ2-1|-|many|TRBV7-2
TGTGCCAGCAGCCCCCAACAGGGCTCCTACAATGAGCAGTTCTTC
CASSPQQGSYNEQFF
>TRBJ2-5|-|many|TRBV29-1
TGCAGCGTTATGGCGGGAGAGACCCAGTACTTC
CSVMAGETQYF
>TRBJ2-2|-|once|TRBV6-1
TGTGCCAGCAGCCAGTGGGCGGTGCCCGCGTCCGCCGGGGAGCTGTTTTTT
CASSQWAVPASAGELFF
>TRBJ2-2|TRBD2|-|TRBV9
TGTGCCAGCACGGCGGGGGGCTACACCGGGGAGCTGTTTTTT
CASTAGGYTGELFF
>TRBJ2-7|-|many|TRBV5-1
TGCGCCAGCAGCTTGTTCGCCCCGGGGCTTCGACCCCCTGACGAGCAGTACTTC
CASSLFAPGLRPPDEQYF
>TRBJ2-7|-|-|TRBV2
TGTGCCATAAACCAGGGGACCTCCGGGTACGAGCAGTACTTC
CAINQGTSGYEQYF
>TRBJ1-4|TRBD1|-|TRBV4-1
TGCGCCAGCAGCTTAGGGGACAGGGGAAATGAAAAACTGTTTTTT
CASSLGDRGNEKLFF
>TRBJ1-5|-|-|TRBV20-1
TGCAGTGCTTCCCCCGGACAGTTCAATCAGCCCCAGCATTTT
CSASPGQFNQPQHF
>TRBJ2-3|-|many|TRBV27
TGTGCCAGCAGTTTATCGCCAGAGACAGATACGCAGTATTTT
CASSLSPETDTQYF
>TRBJ2-2|-|-|TRBV9
TGTGCCAGCAGCGGCACGGGGTTCACCGGGGAGCTGTTTTTT
CASSGTGFTGELFF
>TRBJ2-2|-|few|TRBV28
TGTGCCAGCAGTTTAGACATTTACACCGGGGAGCTGTTTTTT
CASSLDIYTGELFF
>TRBJ1-4|-|-|TRBV28
TGTGCCAGCAGTTTGTACGGGAAAGGTGAAAAACTGTTTTTT
CASSLYGKGEKLFF
>TRBJ2-3|TRBD1|-|TRBV9
TGTGCCAGCAGCCCCCTCGGGACAGGGTCAGGAGATACGCAGTATTTT
CASSPLGTGSGDTQYF
>TRBJ2-2|-|many|TRBV6-1
TGTGCCAGCAGCCTGACGTTATCCGGGGAGCTGTTTTTT
CASSLTLSGELFF
>TRBJ2-5|-|-|TRBV5-8
TGTGCCAGCAGCTTTCGAGGGAGAGGAGAGACCCAGTACTTC
CASSFRGRGETQYF
>TRBJ1-2|TRBD1|many|TRBV12-3/TRBV12-4
TGTGCCAGCAGTCAGGGACAGTCGTACACCTTC
CASSQGQSYTF
>TRBJ2-3|TRBD2|many|TRBV28
TGTGCCAGCAGCAGTGGGACTAGATTCCGAAGCACAGATACGCAGTATTTT
CASSSGTRFRSTDTQYF
>TRBJ1-4|-|many|TRBV2
TGTGCCAGCAGGGTAGAAGCGGGTGAAAAACTGTTTTTT
CASRVEAGEKLFF
>TRBJ2-1|-|few|TRBV6-2/TRBV6-3
TGTGCCAGCAGTTCTTGGCTAGCTCTCAATGAGCAGTTCTTC
CASSSWLALNEQFF
>TRBJ1-1|-|many|TRBV29-1
TGCAGCGTTGGGGCGGCGGAAGCTTTCTTT
CSVGAAEAFF
>TRBJ2-1|TRBD2|-|TRBV5-6
TGTGCCAGCAGCTTTGAGGAGCGGGACTACAATGAGCAGTTCTTC
CASSFEERDYNEQFF
>TRBJ2-1|TRBD2|-|TRBV29-1
TGCAGCGTCCTCCGTATAGCGGGAGTCTACAATGAGCAGTTCTTC
CSVLRIAGVYNEQFF
>TRBJ2-3|TRBD2|-|TRBV6-1
TGTGCCAGCAGTCCTCGGAGTAGCGGGGGGCCAGATACGCAGTATTTT
CASSPRSSGGPDTQYF